This T cell receptor (beta chain) is drawn from a study of T cell responses to AZD1222 COVID-19 vaccine. Background on the study: Second-dose timings of about 4 or about 12 weeks were pooled.

With respect to this clone: Antigen unknown.

With 5 bases clipped from V and 5 bases from J, the junction kept 11 bases outside the gene matches. Germline V gives CDR1 SEHNR, CDR2 FQNEAQ (reference sequence). The CDR3 is 15 amino acids. Measured with immunoSEQ multiplex PCR; TCRdb has only the in-frame clones, and not every one. The table records 150,000 to 200,000 clones, 92% of them present only once. General observations from the study: Dominant at 160-218 and 743-854, vaccine-associated CD4 TCRs also spanned spike. Repertoires were obtained only post-peak T cell response. Donors were largely white British and mainly female; clonal diversity was possibly underestimated.

The TCR originated in an adult in good health. This chain joins TRBV7-9 and TRBJ1-2; TRBD1 agrees at 7 bases. Sequenced material: peripheral blood, taken on day 0 of AZD1222 vaccination. In DNA form, the CDR3 reads TGTGCCAGCAGCCGGCCTGGACAGGAGATATATGGCTACACCTTC. Translated, it gives CASSRPGQEIYGYTF.